This T cell receptor beta chain comes out of a study of metastatic and nonmetastatic thyroid tumors. Looking at the study overall: Samples came from malignant and benign thyroid patients, and repertoires were compared across blood and tumor or nodule tissue.

Each patient came to thyroid surgery without any prior treatment (of any kind). General study points: Malignant thyroid tumors reportedly had TCR beta diversity that was significantly higher than in benign nodules, in blood and tumor.

Original methodology: The study's classifier, a distant-metastasis tool for papillary thyroid cancer, was built using CDR3 differences across clinicopathological groups. TCRdb reassembled clones from the PCR reads with MiXCR. The V and J calls and clone size are TCRdb's, not the authors'. The sample lists about 92,000 clones, 14% to 15% occurring once. This clone was seen at least ten times. What it binds is not known. The specimen was blood. The receptor was derived from a female donor with papillary thyroid cancer or a benign thyroid nodule (not recorded which). Some clones in this sample may be carry-over from other donors' samples.

CDR3 DNA: TGTGCCAGCAGCTTAGAGGGCCGGCATAATTCACCCCTCCACTTT. Its translation: CASSLEGRHNSPLHF. The chain is built from TRBV11-2 and TRBJ1-6; D is unclear. The CDR3 is 15 residues long. Germline loops: CDR1 SGHAT, CDR2 FQNNGV. Trimming left V 0 bases short and J 5 bases short, with 8 bases between.